This T cell receptor (beta chain) was recovered during a study of T cells in Graves' hyperthyroidism and ophthalmopathy. Germline V gene lookup returns CDR1 MNHNS and CDR2 SASEGT. The CDR3 covers 14 residues. V trimming: 4 bases; J trimming: 2 bases; junction bases outside the gene matches: 2. This clonotype was detected only a few times. Regions amplified from RNA transcripts were the TCR beta CDR3 regions. TCR CDR3 regions were first amplified by RT-PCR with HTBI primers. Using its own MiXCR run on the multiplex PCR reads, TCRdb lists one record per CDR3 protein. The table lists approximately 510,000 distinct CDR3 sequences, around 43% of them singletons.

This receptor was taken from an adult woman with Graves' disease, either hyperthyroidism or ophthalmopathy (not recorded which). Sequencing used peripheral blood or thyroid tissue (not recorded which). The genes are TRBV6-1 and TRBJ1-5, with 7 bases that match TRBD1. Here the CDR3 reads CASSGGGGNQPQHF. Here the CDR3 DNA reads TGTGCCAGCAGTGGAGGGGGCGGCAATCAGCCCCAGCATTTT.